This T cell receptor (beta chain) appears in the sequencing data of a study of human T cells and chemical hapten exposure. Overall study context: Slight differences in pooled library volume were the main source of varying TCR yields across samples.

Trimming took 8 bases from V and 6 from J, leaving 24 bases between them. Germline V lookup: CDR1 KGHSH, CDR2 LQKENI. CDR3 size: 16 residues. Within the library, unique molecular identifiers were attached to each individual cDNA molecule. Under the authors' procedure: Samples had a median of around 96,000 TCRs, ranging roughly 20,000 to 690,600. TCRdb processed the 5' RACE reads anew with MiXCR; each CDR3 protein has one entry. These V and J calls are TCRdb output, not the study's own analysis. Found here are tens of thousands of distinct CDR3 sequences, approximately 8% of them singletons; the top ten hold around 2%. This clonotype was observed a handful of times. The antigen remains unidentified. Study results and caveats: Among TCRs, those above 1 in 1000 frequency were unaffected by DPC sensitization.

Unfractionated whole blood was the source of the extracted total RNA. The source is a male donor in good health. This chain joins TRBV18 and TRBJ2-3, with a tentative D call TRBD2 (6 bases). CDR3 DNA sequence: TGTGCCAGCCACCATTCGACGGGAGTCCCGTGGGATACGCAGTATTTT. This codes for CASHHSTGVPWDTQYF.